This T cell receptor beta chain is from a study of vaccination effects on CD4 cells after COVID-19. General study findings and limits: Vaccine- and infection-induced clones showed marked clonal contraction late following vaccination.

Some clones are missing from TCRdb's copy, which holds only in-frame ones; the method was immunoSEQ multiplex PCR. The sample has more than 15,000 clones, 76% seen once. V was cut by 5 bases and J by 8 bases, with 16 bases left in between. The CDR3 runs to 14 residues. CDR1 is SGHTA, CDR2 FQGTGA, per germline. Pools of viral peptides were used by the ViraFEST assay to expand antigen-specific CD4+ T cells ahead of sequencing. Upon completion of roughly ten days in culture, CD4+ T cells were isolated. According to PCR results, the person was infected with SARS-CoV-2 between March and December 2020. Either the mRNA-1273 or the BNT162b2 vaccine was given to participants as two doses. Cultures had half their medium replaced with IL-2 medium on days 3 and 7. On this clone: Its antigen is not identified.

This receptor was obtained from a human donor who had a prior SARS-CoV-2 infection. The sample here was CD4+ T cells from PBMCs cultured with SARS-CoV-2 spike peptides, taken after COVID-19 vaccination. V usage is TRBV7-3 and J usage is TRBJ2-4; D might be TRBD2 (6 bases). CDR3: CASSPRRPGDIQYF. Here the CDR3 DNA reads TGTGCCAGCAGCCCTCGCCGGCCGGGGGACATTCAGTACTTC.